This T cell receptor beta chain came from a study of technical replicates of blood from four donors. V was shortened by 0 bases and J by 2 bases, with 12 bases between the two germline ends. Germline V CDR1 and CDR2: GTSNPN, SVGIG (reference sequence). The CDR3 has 15 amino acids. Produced via immunoSEQ multiplex PCR; TCRdb's table is partial and in-frame only. The table records about 75,000 clones, approximately 96% of them present only once. The specimen was T cells isolated from PBMCs. The TCR sequence derives from a human donor in good health. V and J are TRBV30 and TRBJ2-3; weak D call: TRBD2 (5 bases). In DNA form, the CDR3 reads TGTGCCTGGAGTGTATTGCGGGCATACACAGATACGCAGTATTTT. Translating it yields CAWSVLRAYTDTQYF.